Here is one T cell receptor (beta chain) with its context. The data derive from a study of response to subunit inactivated influenza vaccine. TCRdb redid the calling of the RT-PCR reads with MiXCR, one entry per CDR3 protein. This table has a few hundred thousand distinct CDR3 sequences, approximately 11% appearing once. Per the germline V gene, CDR1 is MNHEY and CDR2 is SMNVEV (reference sequence). The V end lost 5 bases, the J end lost 3 bases, and 23 bases lay between the germline ends. This CDR3 region has 17 residues. The data also belong to a second study, concerning T cells expressing NK-cell markers. That report adds: Researchers built TCR beta cDNA using 5'RACE template switching with UMIs. Each TCR beta repertoire originated in sorted T cells that were CD3+CD56+NKG2C+, CD3+CD56+NKG2C- or CD3+CD56-NKG2C+. Of the CD8+ T cells in roughly 6 donors, 1.0-7.0% belonged to dominant NKG2C+ clonotypes. Uncertainty persisted over the HCMV specificity of expanded NKG2C+ T cell clones.

Here the sequenced sample was PBMCs from blood, taken on the day of vaccination. The gene calls are TRBV27 and TRBJ2-7; either TRBD1 or TRBD2 may supply D (5 bases each). The receptor was derived from a man aged 45-65 years who received an inactivated influenza vaccine. For the CDR3, the DNA is TGTGCCAGCAGTCCCATTGGGCGGAAATCGGGGCGCTACGAGCAGTACTTC. This gives the protein CASSPIGRKSGRYEQYF.